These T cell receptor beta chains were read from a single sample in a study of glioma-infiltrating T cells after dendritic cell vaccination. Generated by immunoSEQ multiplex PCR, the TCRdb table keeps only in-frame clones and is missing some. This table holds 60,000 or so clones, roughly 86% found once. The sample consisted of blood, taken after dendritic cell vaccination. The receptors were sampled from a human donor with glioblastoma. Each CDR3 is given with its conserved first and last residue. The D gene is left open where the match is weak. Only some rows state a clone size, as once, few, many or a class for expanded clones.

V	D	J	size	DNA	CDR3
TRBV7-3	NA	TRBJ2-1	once	TGTGCCAGCAGCTTAAGGGGGGAAGGGTACAATGAGCAGTTCTTC	CASSLRGEGYNEQFF
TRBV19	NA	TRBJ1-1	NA	TGTGCCAGTAGTATTGCGTCGGGCCGGCAGGGCACTGAAGCTTTCTTT	CASSIASGRQGTEAFF
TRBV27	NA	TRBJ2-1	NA	TGTGCCAGCAGTGGCCCCCACAATGAGCAGTTCTTC	CASSGPHNEQFF
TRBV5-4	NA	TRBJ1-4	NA	TGTGCCAGCAGGGGCGAGAATGAAAAACTGTTTTTT	CASRGENEKLFF
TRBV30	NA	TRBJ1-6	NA	TGTGCCTGGAGCGTAGGGCCGGGACTGAGAAATTCACCCCTCCACTTT	CAWSVGPGLRNSPLHF
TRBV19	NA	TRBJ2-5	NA	TGTGCCAGTGGCAGGGGACAAGAGACCCAGTACTTC	CASGRGQETQYF
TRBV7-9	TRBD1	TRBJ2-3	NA	TGTGCCAGCAGCTTAAGGACAGGGATCACAGATACGCAGTATTTT	CASSLRTGITDTQYF
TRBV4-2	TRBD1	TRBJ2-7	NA	TGTGCCAGCAGCCAAGTTCATACCGGGACAGTTACCTACGAGCAGTACTTC	CASSQVHTGTVTYEQYF
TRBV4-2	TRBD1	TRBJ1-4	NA	TGTGCCAGCAGCTCCTCTTACCGGGACAGGAATGAAAAACTGTTTTTT	CASSSSYRDRNEKLFF
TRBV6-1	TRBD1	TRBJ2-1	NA	TGTGCCAGCAGTCTGAGACAGGGTTCTGATGAGCAGTTCTTC	CASSLRQGSDEQFF
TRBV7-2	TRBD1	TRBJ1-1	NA	TGTGCCAGCAGCTTAGCGCTAGGGGGCGTGGACACTGAAGCTTTCTTT	CASSLALGGVDTEAFF